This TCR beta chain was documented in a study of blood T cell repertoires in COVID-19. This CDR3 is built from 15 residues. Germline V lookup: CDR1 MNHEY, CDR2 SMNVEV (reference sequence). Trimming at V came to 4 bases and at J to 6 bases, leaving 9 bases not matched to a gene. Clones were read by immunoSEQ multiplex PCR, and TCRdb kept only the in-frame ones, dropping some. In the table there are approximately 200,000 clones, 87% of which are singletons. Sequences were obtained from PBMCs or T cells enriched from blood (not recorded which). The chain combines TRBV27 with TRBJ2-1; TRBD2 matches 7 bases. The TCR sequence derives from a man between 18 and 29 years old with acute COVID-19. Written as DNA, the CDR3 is TGTGCCAGCAGTTACCGGCTAGCGGTTACCAATGAGCAGTTCTTC. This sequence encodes CASSYRLAVTNEQFF.